This T cell receptor (beta chain) was sequenced for a study of OX40 agonist ivuxolimab in advanced cancers. For the study at large: Of mixed ages from about 23 to 85 and averaging about 65 years, the group was approximately 80% male.

Clones were sequenced by immunoSEQ multiplex PCR, and TCRdb holds only the in-frame ones, with some missing. The table lists about 150,000 clones, about 92% of them singletons, with more than 0.9% in the top ten. CDR1 is MGHRA, CDR2 YSYEKL, per germline. This CDR3 comprises 16 residues. The junction had 10 bases not matched to a gene; V was cut back by 3 bases and J by 6 bases. This rearrangement joins TRBV4-1 to TRBJ2-7, with TRBD1 matching over 11 bases. Sequenced material: CD4+ or CD8+ T cells sorted from blood, taken in a trial of the OX40 agonist ivuxolimab. The source of this sequence is an adult with an advanced solid tumor such as melanoma, head and neck, liver or kidney cancer. This chain's CDR3 is CASSHPGTGGFGEQYF. In DNA, the CDR3 is TGCGCCAGCAGCCACCCCGGGACAGGGGGGTTCGGCGAGCAGTACTTC.